This TCR beta chain is from a study of T cells in localized non-small cell lung cancer (dated by TCRdb to 2018 to 2021). Describing the broader study: T cell repertoires of about 240 early-stage NSCLC patients were analyzed, with tumors being compared against uninvolved tumor-adjacent lungs. All 230 or so NSCLC patients in the cohort were treatment-naive and had localized lung tumors that were resected. Of the NSCLC patients, 120 to 150 were male and around 99 were female, and the mean age was approximately 64 years. On the study overall, not on this receptor specifically: Higher T cell density in blood was associated with longer overall survival, whereas higher clonality in adjacent lung was associated with shorter survival. Uninvolved tumor-adjacent lung showed the highest T cell clonality, higher than tumor, which suggests more focused antigenic responses in the uninvolved tumor-adjacent lung. A median of 57 of the top 100 tumor clones turned up in the paired uninvolved adjacent lung, and 28 of those clones also ranked among the top 100 of that same adjacent lung. Because the study design was exploratory, TCR variables were selected using unadjusted p-values without false-discovery rate correction. Multi-region tumor sequencing was not performed, so intratumor heterogeneity could not be excluded.

At the junction V is shortened by 8 bases and J by 4 bases, with 11 bases in between. The cysteine opens and the phenylalanine closes a CDR3 of 12 amino acids. The sequence is cut down to CDR3 DNA, 36 bases in frame from base 1. CDR1 and CDR2 are drawn from the germline V gene: MGHDK, SYGVNS. On this clone itself: What this receptor recognizes is not known. Base qualities are not provided; no much larger clone lies one nucleotide away.

Two independent pathologists confirmed that the uninvolved adjacent lung, which was taken at least 2 cm from the tumor margin, was free of atypia. At diagnosis, peripheral blood, uninvolved tumor-adjacent lung and tumor were collected and were preserved as a mix of fresh-frozen and FFPE material. TCR beta CDR3 regions were sequenced from DNA using the immunoSEQ Assay. Under the source paper's analysis protocol: T cell density was computed as TCR beta template counts normalized to usable DNA estimated by amplifying housekeeping genes. Using the preseqR package, richness was estimated by extrapolating to 120,000 templates for tissue samples and 400,000 templates for PBMC samples. Clonality was defined by subtracting Pielou's evenness from one. Tissue-enriched TCRs were identified by differential abundance testing using productive amino-acid clonotypes, minimum total count 5 and alpha 0.1. The Jaccard Index and the Morisita Overlap Index were used to quantify repertoire overlap between compartments. GLIPH grouped TCR beta CDR3s together with public tetramer-defined viral CDR3s, and a viral motif had to include at least three viral sequences and show V-gene enrichment. Held by TCRdb, this immuneACCESS table contains in-frame sequences only and omits some clones. Under half of the omission traces to an unresolved V gene where checked; the cause of the rest is unknown. That table gives V, J and clone size, and the DNA gave D and trimming. The sample includes fewer than 3,000 clones, with under 35% observed a single time. The ten biggest clones cover 7.5% to 9.5% of the sample.

Specimen: normal lung tissue next to the tumor, collected before any cancer treatment. The sequence joins TRBV25-1 to TRBJ1-1; the D gene cannot be named for sure. This receptor was identified in a man aged 40 to 75 with stage I lung adenocarcinoma. The DNA is TGTGCCAGCTCTCCTGTAGGCACTGAAGCTTTCTTT. It codes for CASSPVGTEAFF.